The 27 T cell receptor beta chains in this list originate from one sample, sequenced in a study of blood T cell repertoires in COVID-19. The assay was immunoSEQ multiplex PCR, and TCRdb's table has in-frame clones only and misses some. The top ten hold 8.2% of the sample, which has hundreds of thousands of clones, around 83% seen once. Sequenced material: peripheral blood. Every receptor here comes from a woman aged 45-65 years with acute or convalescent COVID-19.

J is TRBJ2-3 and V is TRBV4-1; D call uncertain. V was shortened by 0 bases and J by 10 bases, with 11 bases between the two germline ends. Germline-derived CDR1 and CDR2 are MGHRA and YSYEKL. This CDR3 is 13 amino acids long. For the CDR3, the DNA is TGCGCCAGCAGCCAAGATGGGCTTAATGCGCAGTATTTT. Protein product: CASSQDGLNAQYF.

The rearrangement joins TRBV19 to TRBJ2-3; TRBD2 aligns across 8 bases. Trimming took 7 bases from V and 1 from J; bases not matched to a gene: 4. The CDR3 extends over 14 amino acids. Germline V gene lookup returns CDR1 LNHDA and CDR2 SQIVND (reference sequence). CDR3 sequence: CASKSAGGTDTQYF. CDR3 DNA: TGTGCCAGTAAGTCAGCGGGAGGCACAGATACGCAGTATTTT.

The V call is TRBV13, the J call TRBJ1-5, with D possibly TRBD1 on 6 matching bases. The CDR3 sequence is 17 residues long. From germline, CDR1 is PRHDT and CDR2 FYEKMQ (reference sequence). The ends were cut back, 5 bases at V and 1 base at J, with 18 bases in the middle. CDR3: CASSLEGRGGSNQPQHF. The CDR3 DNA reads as TGTGCCAGCAGCCTTGAAGGTAGGGGGGGAAGCAATCAGCCCCAGCATTTT.

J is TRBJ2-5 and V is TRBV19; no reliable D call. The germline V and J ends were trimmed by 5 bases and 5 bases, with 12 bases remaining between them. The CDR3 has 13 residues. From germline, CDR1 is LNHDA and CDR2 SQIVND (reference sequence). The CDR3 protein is CASSHSVEETQYF. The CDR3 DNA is TGTGCCAGTAGTCATTCTGTGGAGGAGACCCAGTACTTC.

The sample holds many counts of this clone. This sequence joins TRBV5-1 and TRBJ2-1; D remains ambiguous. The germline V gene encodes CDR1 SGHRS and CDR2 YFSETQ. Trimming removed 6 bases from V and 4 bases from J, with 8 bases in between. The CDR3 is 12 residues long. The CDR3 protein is CASIDWYNEQFF. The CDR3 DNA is TGCGCCAGCATTGACTGGTACAATGAGCAGTTCTTC.

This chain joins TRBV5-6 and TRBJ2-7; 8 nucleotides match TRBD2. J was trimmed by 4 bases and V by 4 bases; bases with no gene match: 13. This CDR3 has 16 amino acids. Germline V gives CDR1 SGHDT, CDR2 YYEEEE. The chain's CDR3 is CASSPGGSGSSYEQYF. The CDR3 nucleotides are TGTGCCAGCAGCCCCGGAGGCAGCGGGAGCAGTTACGAGCAGTACTTC.

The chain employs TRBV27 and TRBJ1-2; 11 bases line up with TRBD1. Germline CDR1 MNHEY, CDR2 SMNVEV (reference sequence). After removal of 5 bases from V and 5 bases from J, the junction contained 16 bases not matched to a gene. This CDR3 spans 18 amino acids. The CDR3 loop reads CASSGGVGKGQGGYGYTF. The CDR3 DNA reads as TGTGCCAGCAGTGGAGGCGTGGGGAAGGGACAGGGGGGGTATGGCTACACCTTC.

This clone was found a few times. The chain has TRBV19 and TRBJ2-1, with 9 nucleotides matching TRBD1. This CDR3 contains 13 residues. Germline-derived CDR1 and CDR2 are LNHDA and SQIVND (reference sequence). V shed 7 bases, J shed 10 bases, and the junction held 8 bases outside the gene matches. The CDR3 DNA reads TGTGCCAGTACGGACAGGGGAAGAGGGGAGCAGTTCTTC. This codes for CASTDRGRGEQFF.

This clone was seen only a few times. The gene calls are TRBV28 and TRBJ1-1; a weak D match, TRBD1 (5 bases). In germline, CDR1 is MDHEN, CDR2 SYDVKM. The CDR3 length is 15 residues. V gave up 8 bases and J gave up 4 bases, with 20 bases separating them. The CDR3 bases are TGTGCCAGCCTTCGGGGGGGGGAGTGGAGCACTGAAGCTTTCTTT. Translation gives CASLRGGEWSTEAFF. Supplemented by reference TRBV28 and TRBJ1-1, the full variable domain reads DVKVTQSSRYLVKRTGEKVFLECVQDMDHENMFWYRQDPGLGLRLIYFSYDVKMKEKGDIPEGYSVSREKKERFSLILESASTNQTSMYLCASLRGGEWSTEAFFGQGTRLTVV.

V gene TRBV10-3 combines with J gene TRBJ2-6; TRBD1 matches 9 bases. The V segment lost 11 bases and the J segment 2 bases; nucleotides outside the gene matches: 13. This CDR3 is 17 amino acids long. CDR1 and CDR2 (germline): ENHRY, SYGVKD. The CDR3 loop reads CAAGRDRERPGANVLTF. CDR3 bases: TGTGCCGCTGGGAGGGACAGGGAACGTCCTGGGGCCAACGTCCTGACTTTC.

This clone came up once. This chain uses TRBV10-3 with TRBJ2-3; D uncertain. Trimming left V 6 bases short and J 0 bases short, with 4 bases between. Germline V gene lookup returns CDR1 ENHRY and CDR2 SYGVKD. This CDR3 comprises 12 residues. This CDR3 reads CAIRASTDTQYF. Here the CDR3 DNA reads TGTGCCATCAGAGCTAGCACAGATACGCAGTATTTT.

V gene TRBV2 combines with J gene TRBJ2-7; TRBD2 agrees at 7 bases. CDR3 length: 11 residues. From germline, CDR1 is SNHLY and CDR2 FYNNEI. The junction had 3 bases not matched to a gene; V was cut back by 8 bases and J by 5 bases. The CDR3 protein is CASQLADEQYF. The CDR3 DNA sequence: TGTGCCAGCCAGCTAGCGGACGAGCAGTACTTC.

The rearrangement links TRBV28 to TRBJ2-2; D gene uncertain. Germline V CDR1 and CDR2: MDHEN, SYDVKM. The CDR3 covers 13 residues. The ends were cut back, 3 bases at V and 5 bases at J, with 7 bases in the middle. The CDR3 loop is CASSLSGTGELFF. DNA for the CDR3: TGTGCCAGCAGTTTGTCCGGGACCGGGGAGCTGTTTTTT.

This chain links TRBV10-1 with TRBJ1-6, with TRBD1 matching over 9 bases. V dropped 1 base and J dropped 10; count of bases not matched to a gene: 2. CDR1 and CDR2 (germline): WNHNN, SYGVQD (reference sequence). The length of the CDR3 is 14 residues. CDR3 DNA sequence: TGCGCCAGCAGTGAGTTCGACAGGGGGTCACCCCTCCACTTT. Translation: CASSEFDRGSPLHF.

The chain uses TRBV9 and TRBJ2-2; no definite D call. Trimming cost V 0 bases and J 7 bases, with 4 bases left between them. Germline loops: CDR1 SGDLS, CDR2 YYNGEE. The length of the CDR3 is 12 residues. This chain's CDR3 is CASSVAGGELFF. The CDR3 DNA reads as TGTGCCAGCAGCGTAGCGGGCGGGGAGCTGTTTTTT.

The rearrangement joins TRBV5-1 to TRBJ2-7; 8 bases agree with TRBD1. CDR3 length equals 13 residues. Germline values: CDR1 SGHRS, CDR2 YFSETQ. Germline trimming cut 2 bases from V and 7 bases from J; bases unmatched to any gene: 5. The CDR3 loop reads CASSLPTGDEQYF. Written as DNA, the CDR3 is TGCGCCAGCAGCTTACCGACAGGGGATGAGCAGTACTTC.

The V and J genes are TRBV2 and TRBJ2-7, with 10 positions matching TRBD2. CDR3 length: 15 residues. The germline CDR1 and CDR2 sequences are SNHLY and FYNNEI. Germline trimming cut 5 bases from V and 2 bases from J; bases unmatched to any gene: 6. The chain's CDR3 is CASSPGLAVTYEQYF. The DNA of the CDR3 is TGTGCCAGCAGTCCCGGACTAGCGGTAACCTACGAGCAGTACTTC.

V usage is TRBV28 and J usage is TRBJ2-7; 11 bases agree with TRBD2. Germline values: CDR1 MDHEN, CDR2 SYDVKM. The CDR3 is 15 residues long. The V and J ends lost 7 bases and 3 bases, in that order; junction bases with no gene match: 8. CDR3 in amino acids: CASNSWGLADYEQYF. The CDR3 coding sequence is TGTGCCAGCAATTCTTGGGGACTAGCGGACTACGAGCAGTACTTC. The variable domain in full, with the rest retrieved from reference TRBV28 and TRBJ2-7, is DVKVTQSSRYLVKRTGEKVFLECVQDMDHENMFWYRQDPGLGLRLIYFSYDVKMKEKGDIPEGYSVSREKKERFSLILESASTNQTSMYLCASNSWGLADYEQYFGPGTRLTVT.

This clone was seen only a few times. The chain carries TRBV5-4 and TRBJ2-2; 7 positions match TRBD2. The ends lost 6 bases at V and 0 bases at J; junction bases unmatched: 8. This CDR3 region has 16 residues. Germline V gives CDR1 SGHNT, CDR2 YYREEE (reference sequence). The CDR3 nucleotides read TGTGCCAGCAACTCGGGGGAGGGTACGAACACCGGGGAGCTGTTTTTT. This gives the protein CASNSGEGTNTGELFF.

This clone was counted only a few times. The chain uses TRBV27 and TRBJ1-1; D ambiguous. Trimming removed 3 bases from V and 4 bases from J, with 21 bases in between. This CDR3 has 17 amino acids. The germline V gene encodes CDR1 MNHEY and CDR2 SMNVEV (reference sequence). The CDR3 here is CASSFRFEGLTSTEAFF. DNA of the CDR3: TGTGCCAGCAGTTTTCGCTTCGAGGGTCTGACTAGCACTGAAGCTTTCTTT.

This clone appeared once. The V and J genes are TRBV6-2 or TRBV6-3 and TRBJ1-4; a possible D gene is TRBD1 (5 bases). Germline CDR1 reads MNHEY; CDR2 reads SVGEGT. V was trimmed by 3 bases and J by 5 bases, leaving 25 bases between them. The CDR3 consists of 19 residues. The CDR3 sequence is CASSYELFLGRGLNEKLFF. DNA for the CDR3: TGTGCCAGCAGTTATGAACTTTTTCTGGGAAGGGGACTGAATGAAAAACTGTTTTTT.

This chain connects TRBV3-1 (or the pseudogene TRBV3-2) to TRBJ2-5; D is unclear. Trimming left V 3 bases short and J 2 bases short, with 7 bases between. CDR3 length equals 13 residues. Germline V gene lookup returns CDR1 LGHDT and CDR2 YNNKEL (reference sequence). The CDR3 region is CASSQARQETQYF. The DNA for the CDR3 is TGTGCCAGCAGCCAGGCCAGACAAGAGACCCAGTACTTC.

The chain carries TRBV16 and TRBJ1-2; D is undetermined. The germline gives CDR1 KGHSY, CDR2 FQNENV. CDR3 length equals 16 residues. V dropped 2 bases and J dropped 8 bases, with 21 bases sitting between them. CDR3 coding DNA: TGTGCCAGCAGCCAAATTTCAACTCAGGTTGAGGGAGGCTACACCTTC. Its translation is CASSQISTQVEGGYTF.

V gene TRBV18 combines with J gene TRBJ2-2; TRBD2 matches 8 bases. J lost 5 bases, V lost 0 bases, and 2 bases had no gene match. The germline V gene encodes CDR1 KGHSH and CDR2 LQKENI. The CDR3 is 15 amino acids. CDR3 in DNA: TGTGCCAGCTCACCACCGGGCGGGAGGACCGGGGAGCTGTTTTTT. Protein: CASSPPGGRTGELFF.

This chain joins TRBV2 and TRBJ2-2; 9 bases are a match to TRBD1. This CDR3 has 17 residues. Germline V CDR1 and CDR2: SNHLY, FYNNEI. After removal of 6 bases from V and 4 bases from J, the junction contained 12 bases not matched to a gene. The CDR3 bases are TGTGCCAGCAGACCAGACAGGGGGTCTGACCCCACCGGGGAGCTGTTTTTT. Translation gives CASRPDRGSDPTGELFF.

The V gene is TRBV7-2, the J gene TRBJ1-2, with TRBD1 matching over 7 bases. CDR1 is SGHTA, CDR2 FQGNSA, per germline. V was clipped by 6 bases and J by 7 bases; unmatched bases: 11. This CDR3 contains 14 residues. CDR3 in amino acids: CASRLTGAGGGYTF. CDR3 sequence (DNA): TGTGCCAGCAGACTCACAGGGGCCGGGGGTGGCTACACCTTC.

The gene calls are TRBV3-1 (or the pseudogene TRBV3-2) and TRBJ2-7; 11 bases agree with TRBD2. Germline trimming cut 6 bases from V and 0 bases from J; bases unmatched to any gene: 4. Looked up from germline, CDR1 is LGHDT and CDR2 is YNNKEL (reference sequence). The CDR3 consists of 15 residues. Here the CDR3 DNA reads TGTGCCAGCAGTCGACTAGCGGGAAGCTCCTACGAGCAGTACTTC. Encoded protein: CASSRLAGSSYEQYF.